Described below is a single TCR beta chain sequence and its context. The antigen remains undetermined. The study made its TRB cDNA libraries by 5' RACE, adding UMI labels. After re-calling the 5' RACE reads, TCRdb lists one entry per CDR3 protein, DNA absent. The sample includes approximately 100,000 distinct CDR3 sequences. The sample originates from a study of CXCR3-negative and CXCR3-positive naive CD8 T cells. Points from the study as a whole: Each naive subset displayed comparably high diversity, whereas memory CD8+ cells displayed much lower diversity. More hydrophobic TRB CDR3s occurred in CXCR3-positive than in CXCR3-negative naive cells. TRBV-TRBJ usage matched between naive CXCR3-negative and CXCR3-positive cells but not between memory cells.

There are 14 residues in the CDR3. The germline V gene encodes CDR1 SGHTA and CDR2 FQGTGA. This clonotype originated in a human donor in good health. Some clones in this sample may be carry-over from other donors' samples. The chain employs TRBV7-3 and TRBJ2-1; TCRdb names TRBD1, which stays unverified in the absence of DNA. The sample was naive CXCR3+ CD8+ T cells from blood. Documented subset: CD45RO-CCR7+CD27+CD95- naive CD8+ T cells expressing CXCR3 (TNR3+). CDR3 amino acids: CASSLLGGSDEQFF.